The 21 T cell receptor beta chains in this list originate from one sample, sequenced in a study of CD8+ T cells in alopecia areata. RNA extraction was followed by reverse transcription into cDNA, which acted as the sequencing template. Sequencing was performed with immunoSEQ multiplex PCR; in TCRdb, only in-frame clones are kept and a portion is missing. Of 150,000 or so clones listed, around 87% are singletons. Sequenced here: CD8+ T cells sorted from blood, sampled at week 0. The receptors were sampled from a human donor with alopecia areata.

The chain joins TRBV19 to TRBJ2-5; a weak D match, TRBD1 (5 bases). The CDR3 is 14 residues long. The V gene's germline CDR1 is LNHDA and CDR2 SQIVND (reference sequence). Trimming shortened V by 5 bases and J by 2 bases, and 12 bases separated the two germline ends. The CDR3 DNA is TGTGCCAGTAGTCCTCCGACAGCTCAAGAGACCCAGTACTTC. Translated: CASSPPTAQETQYF. Using reference TRBV19 and TRBJ2-5 for the parts outside the CDR3, the full variable domain is DGGITQSPKYLFRKEGQNVTLSCEQNLNHDAMYWYRQDPGQGLRLIYYSQIVNDFQKGDIAEGYSVSREKKESFPLTVTSAQKNPTAFYLCASSPPTAQETQYFGPGTRLLVL.

Here the CDR3 DNA reads TGCGCCAGCAGCCAAGTGGGGGGGCCACATTCGAACACCGGGGAGCTGTTTTTT. Translated: CASSQVGGPHSNTGELFF. J is TRBJ2-2 and V is TRBV4-1; tentatively, D is TRBD2 (7 bases). V lost 1 base to trimming and J lost 0 bases, with 15 bases between them. CDR1 is MGHRA, CDR2 YSYEKL, per germline. This CDR3 is built from 18 residues.

This sequence joins TRBV27 and TRBJ2-3; a possible D gene is TRBD1 (5 bases). CDR3 length equals 15 residues. Germline V gene sequence: CDR1 MNHEY, CDR2 SMNVEV (reference sequence). V lost 4 bases and J lost 2, with 13 bases in between. CDR3 amino acids: CASSSETENTDTQYF. CDR3 DNA sequence: TGTGCCAGCAGTTCCGAGACAGAAAACACAGATACGCAGTATTTT.

The count of this clone is one. CDR3 region: CASSYRQGIGYTF. In DNA form, the CDR3 reads TGTGCCAGCAGTTACAGACAGGGAATTGGCTACACCTTC. V is TRBV6-5 and J is TRBJ1-2, with 7 bases lining up with TRBD1. Unmatched junction bases numbered 4, after V lost 2 bases and J lost 7 bases. Germline V gene data show CDR1 as MNHEY and CDR2 as SVGAGI. This CDR3 is 13 amino acids long.

The chain joins TRBV6-7 to TRBJ2-7; TRBD2 is a possible D gene (6 bases). TRBV6-7 falls under the ORF class, with uncertain function. V lost 1 base, J lost 3 bases, and 13 bases lay in between. CDR3 size: 15 residues. CDR3 nucleotides: TGTGCCAGCAGTTACTGCGGGGCATCGGACTACGAGCAGTACTTC. Its protein product is CASSYCGASDYEQYF.

V and J are TRBV10-2 and TRBJ2-2, with unresolved D. Germline loops: CDR1 WSHSY, CDR2 SAAADI. The CDR3 length is 15 residues. Between the trimmed V and J ends, which lost 9 bases and 4 bases, there was a span of 18 bases. This chain's CDR3 is CASYSGLRATGELFF. CDR3 nucleotides: TGCGCCAGTTACTCGGGCCTCCGGGCCACCGGGGAGCTGTTTTTT.

The V gene is TRBV28, the J gene TRBJ2-3; possible D gene TRBD1, 5 bases. Trimming pared 1 base from V and 0 bases from J, leaving 17 bases between. The CDR3 consists of 18 residues. Germline V gene data show CDR1 as MDHEN and CDR2 as SYDVKM. The CDR3: CASSLFATVDPSTDTQYF. DNA for the CDR3: TGTGCCAGCAGTTTATTCGCGACAGTAGATCCTAGCACAGATACGCAGTATTTT.

Worth noting for this clone: At one end, the junction sequence differs from germline, possibly due to a read error. As DNA, the CDR3 is TGTACCAGCAGTTGGGACGGAGCCTACGAGCAGTACTTC. Translated: CTSSWDGAYEQYF. This chain uses TRBV6-5 with TRBJ2-7, with D tentatively TRBD1 or TRBD2 (5 bases each). CDR1 and CDR2 from the germline V gene are MNHEY and SVGAGI. This CDR3 spans 13 amino acids.

The gene calls are TRBV25-1 and TRBJ1-1; D is perhaps TRBD1 (6 bases). V was clipped by 8 bases and J by 5 bases, with 21 bases between them. Germline V gene lookup returns CDR1 MGHDK and CDR2 SYGVNS. The CDR3 consists of 15 residues. The CDR3 DNA reads as TGTGCCAGCTGTACCTCCGGGACACCGAGAACTGAAGCTTTCTTT. It is translated as CASCTSGTPRTEAFF.

V gene TRBV7-9 combines with J gene TRBJ2-1, with 9 positions matching TRBD1. V gave up 1 base and J gave up 8 bases; unmatched junction bases: 9. This CDR3 has 16 residues. Germline V gene lookup returns CDR1 SEHNR and CDR2 FQNEAQ (reference sequence). This CDR3 is CASSLVGGTGRYEQFF. In nucleotides, the CDR3 is TGTGCCAGCAGCTTAGTGGGCGGGACAGGGCGTTATGAGCAGTTCTTC.

The rearrangement links TRBV4-1 to TRBJ1-5, with D unresolved. The CDR3 runs to 15 residues. V lost 1 base and J lost 1, with 8 bases in between. CDR1 is MGHRA, CDR2 YSYEKL, per germline. In nucleotides, the CDR3 is TGCGCCAGCAGCCAAGGGAGAGGCAGCAATCAGCCCCAGCATTTT. Translated, it gives CASSQGRGSNQPQHF.

This chain joins TRBV6-5 and TRBJ2-1, with D perhaps TRBD2 (5 bases). Germline V lookup: CDR1 MNHEY, CDR2 SVGAGI. This CDR3 is built from 13 residues. V was shortened by 5 bases and J by 4 bases, with 9 bases between the two germline ends. CDR3 nucleotide sequence: TGTGCCAGCAGTAGAGGACTTTACAATGAGCAGTTCTTC. This encodes CASSRGLYNEQFF.

The chain recombines TRBV29-1 with TRBJ1-1; possible D gene TRBD1, 6 bases. The CDR3 has 18 amino acids. Deletions cut 3 bases from V and 0 bases from J, with 23 bases between. Germline CDR1 and CDR2: SQVTM and ANQGSEA. In nucleotides, the CDR3 is TGCAGCGTTGACCTCGGGGGGGCAGGAGGTTATATGAACACTGAAGCTTTCTTT. It translates to CSVDLGGAGGYMNTEAFF.

The rearrangement links TRBV5-4 to TRBJ1-1, with D perhaps TRBD1 (6 bases). CDR1 and CDR2 (germline): SGHNT, YYREEE (reference sequence). The CDR3 sequence is 13 residues long. V lost 0 bases and J lost 4, with 7 bases in between. The CDR3 protein is CASSLEDSTEAFF. The CDR3 bases are TGTGCCAGCAGCTTGGAGGACAGCACTGAAGCTTTCTTT.

This clone is a singleton in its sample. V usage is TRBV5-8 and J usage is TRBJ2-7, with TRBD2 matching over 7 bases. V shed 3 bases, J shed 3 bases, and the junction held 3 bases outside the gene matches. The germline gives CDR1 SGHTS, CDR2 YDEGEE. The CDR3 loop spans 13 amino acids. Here the CDR3 reads CASSWTSGYEQYF. The CDR3 DNA follows: TGTGCCAGCAGCTGGACTAGTGGCTACGAGCAGTACTTC.

The CDR3 reads CSVEESYEQYF. CDR3 bases: TGCAGCGTTGAAGAGTCCTACGAGCAGTACTTC. This chain joins TRBV29-1 and TRBJ2-7, with D unclear. With 0 bases removed from V and 1 base from J, the gap between germline ends came to 1 base. The CDR3 covers 11 residues. Germline-derived CDR1 and CDR2 are SQVTM and ANQGSEA.

V is TRBV5-5 and J is TRBJ2-7, with D perhaps matching TRBD1 or TRBD2 (5 bases each). CDR1 and CDR2 (germline): SGHKS, YYEKEE (reference sequence). The CDR3 consists of 16 residues. V dropped 4 bases and J dropped 0 bases, with 17 bases sitting between them. The CDR3 DNA reads TGTGCCAGCAGCCACGATTCCGGGACGGGCTCCTACGAGCAGTACTTC. Translating it yields CASSHDSGTGSYEQYF.

The chain uses TRBV29-1 and TRBJ2-5; weak D call: TRBD1 (5 bases). This CDR3 comprises 12 residues. CDR1 and CDR2 (germline): SQVTM, ANQGSEA. The CDR3, as DNA: TGCAGTTTCTGGGGCTCCGGGGAGACCCAGTACTTC. Translated, it gives CSFWGSGETQYF.

The CDR3 nucleotides read TGTGCCAGCAGCCACAGGACTAGCGGGAGGGCCGGTAGCTCCTACGAGCAGTACTTC. Translation gives CASSHRTSGRAGSSYEQYF. The chain joins TRBV5-4 to TRBJ2-7; 15 bases are shared with TRBD2. Germline CDR1 and CDR2: SGHNT and YYREEE (reference sequence). The CDR3 contains 19 residues. J was trimmed by 0 bases and V by 4 bases; bases with no gene match: 11. The whole variable domain, remainder taken from reference TRBV5-4 and TRBJ2-7, is ETGVTQSPTHLIKTRGQQVTLRCSSQSGHNTVSWYQQALGQGPQFIFQYYREEENGRGNFPPRFSGLQFPNYSSELNVNALELDDSALYLCASSHRTSGRAGSSYEQYFGPGTRLTVT.

J is TRBJ1-1 and V is TRBV5-1; 7 bases are a match to TRBD1. The CDR3 length is 14 residues. Germline trimming cut 4 bases from V and 3 bases from J; bases unmatched to any gene: 6. Germline V gene sequence: CDR1 SGHRS, CDR2 YFSETQ. In nucleotides, the CDR3 is TGCGCCAGCAGCAGACGACAGGGTGACACTGAAGCTTTCTTT. Translating it yields CASSRRQGDTEAFF.

The count of this clone is one. The CDR3 DNA follows: TGCGCCAGCAGCTTTTATCGGGAACCCACAGATACGCAGTATTTT. It encodes CASSFYREPTDTQYF. V and J are TRBV5-1 and TRBJ2-3; tentatively, D is TRBD2 (5 bases). CDR3 size: 15 residues. The germline gives CDR1 SGHRS, CDR2 YFSETQ. Trimming removed 2 bases at V and 2 bases at J, with 12 bases between.